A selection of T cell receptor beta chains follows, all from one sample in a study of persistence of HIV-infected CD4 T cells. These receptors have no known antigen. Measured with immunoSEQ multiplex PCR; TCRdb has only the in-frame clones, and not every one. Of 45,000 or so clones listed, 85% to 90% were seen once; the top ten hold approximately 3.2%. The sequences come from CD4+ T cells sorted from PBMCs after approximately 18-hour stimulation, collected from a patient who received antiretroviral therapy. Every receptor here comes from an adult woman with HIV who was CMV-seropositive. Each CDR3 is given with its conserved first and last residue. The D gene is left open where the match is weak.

CDR3nt: TGTGCCAGCAGTGTCGGAGGGTTCAATGAGCAGTTCTTC
CDR3aa: CASSVGGFNEQFF
v_gene: TRBV2
d_gene: .
j_gene: TRBJ2-1

CDR3nt: TGTGCCAGCAGCTCCCGGGACAGGGGTATTAACACTGAAGCTTTCTTT
CDR3aa: CASSSRDRGINTEAFF
v_gene: TRBV7-9
d_gene: TRBD1
j_gene: TRBJ1-1

CDR3nt: TGTGCCAGCAGCTTAGTCCCGGCCAACACTGAAGCTTTCTTT
CDR3aa: CASSLVPANTEAFF
v_gene: TRBV7-2
d_gene: .
j_gene: TRBJ1-1

CDR3nt: TGTGCCAGCAGCCCCCAAGAATGGGGAGGGAACACTGAAGCTTTCTTT
CDR3aa: CASSPQEWGGNTEAFF
v_gene: TRBV9
d_gene: .
j_gene: TRBJ1-1

CDR3nt: TGTGCCAGTAGTACCTTACCGACCGTTTATAGCAATCAGCCCCAGCATTTT
CDR3aa: CASSTLPTVYSNQPQHF
v_gene: TRBV19
d_gene: .
j_gene: TRBJ1-5

CDR3nt: TGTGCCAGCAGCCAAGAACTAGCGGGTGTCCTCTCCTACGAGCAGTACTTC
CDR3aa: CASSQELAGVLSYEQYF
v_gene: TRBV3-1/TRBV3-2
d_gene: TRBD2
j_gene: TRBJ2-7

CDR3nt: TGTGCCAGCAGCCAAGGACTGGCCGGGGCTGAAGCTTTCTTT
CDR3aa: CASSQGLAGAEAFF
v_gene: TRBV3-1/TRBV3-2
d_gene: .
j_gene: TRBJ1-1

CDR3nt: TGTGCCAGCAGTACGGGACAGAATCAGCCCCAGCATTTT
CDR3aa: CASSTGQNQPQHF
v_gene: TRBV12-3/TRBV12-4
d_gene: TRBD1
j_gene: TRBJ1-5

CDR3nt: TGTGCCAGCAGTTTCGGGACAGCCAGGGGCTATGGCTACACCTTC
CDR3aa: CASSFGTARGYGYTF
v_gene: TRBV28
d_gene: TRBD1
j_gene: TRBJ1-2

CDR3nt: TGCGCCAGCGGACGCGAACCAGGGACAGGGGCTTACGAGCAGTACTTC
CDR3aa: CASGREPGTGAYEQYF
v_gene: TRBV5-1
d_gene: TRBD1
j_gene: TRBJ2-7

CDR3nt: TGTGCCAGTACTCTAGAAGGAATCTCTGGAAACACCATATATTTT
CDR3aa: CASTLEGISGNTIYF
v_gene: TRBV19
d_gene: .
j_gene: TRBJ1-3